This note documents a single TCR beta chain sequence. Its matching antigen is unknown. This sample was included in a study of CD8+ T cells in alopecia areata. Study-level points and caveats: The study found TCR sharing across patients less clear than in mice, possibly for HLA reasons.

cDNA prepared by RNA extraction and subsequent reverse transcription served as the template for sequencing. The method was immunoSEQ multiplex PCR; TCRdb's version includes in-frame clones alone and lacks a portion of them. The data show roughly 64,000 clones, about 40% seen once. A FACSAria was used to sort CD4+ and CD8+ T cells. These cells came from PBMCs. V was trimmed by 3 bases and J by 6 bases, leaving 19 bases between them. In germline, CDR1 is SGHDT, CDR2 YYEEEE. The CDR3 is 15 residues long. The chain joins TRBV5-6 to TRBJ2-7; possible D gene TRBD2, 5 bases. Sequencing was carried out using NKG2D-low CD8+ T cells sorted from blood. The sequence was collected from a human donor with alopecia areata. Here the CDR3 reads CASSSLSGPPGEQYF. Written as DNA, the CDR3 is TGTGCCAGCAGCTCCCTCAGCGGTCCCCCTGGCGAGCAGTACTTC.